The sequence of this T cell receptor (beta chain) was determined in a study of beta chain features in type 1 diabetes. Findings and caveats of the study: Any HLA type influence on TCRB rearrangement was left unresolved here. Cells that show high TCR expression could be over-represented by cDNA sequencing. In all four CD4+ subsets, TCRB CDR3 length was significantly, moderately reduced in type 1 diabetes. The study notes PCR might favor shorter templates equally in patients and controls.

Blood was collected once per donor into heparin, averaging about 110 mL. The isolated RNA, all of it, was reverse transcribed, so expressed TCRB transcripts were what got sequenced. The protocol was immunoSEQ multiplex PCR, while the TCRdb copy is restricted to in-frame clones and leaves out a portion. The sample has under 300,000 clones; roughly 13% are singletons. The CDR3 contains 15 residues. Germline values: CDR1 MNHEY, CDR2 SVGAGI. The ends lost 2 bases at V and 13 bases at J; junction bases unmatched: 11. A word on this clone: The antigen remains unidentified.

The V call is TRBV6-5, the J call TRBJ1-6; 7 nucleotides line up with TRBD1. The sequence was collected from a man aged 25 to 45 with type 1 diabetes. Sequenced sample: naive CD4+ T cells from blood. CDR3 bases: TGTGCCAGCAGTTACGGTTCGGGACAGAGGACCCCCCTCCACTTT. Its protein product is CASSYGSGQRTPLHF.